These 10 T cell receptor beta chains were sequenced from one sample in a study of control samples from healthy donors and cancer patients. Libraries were prepared by immunoSEQ multiplex PCR; TCRdb keeps only in-frame clonotypes and omits some of them. In the table there are around 130,000 clones, about 89% of which are singletons. The sample taken for sequencing was blood. The receptors shown here come from a man aged 50 to 60 in good health.

The chain joins TRBV7-2 to TRBJ1-5; D is unresolved. Germline values: CDR1 SGHTA, CDR2 FQGNSA. The CDR3 consists of 13 residues. V was pared by 5 bases and J by 3 bases, with 8 bases between. CDR3 sequence reads: CASSPRSNQPQHF. Written as DNA, the CDR3 is TGTGCCAGCAGCCCCAGATCCAATCAGCCCCAGCATTTT. Based on the CDR3 plus reference TRBV7-2 and TRBJ1-5, the full variable domain is GAGVSQSPSNKVTEKGKDVELRCDPISGHTALYWYRQSLGQGLEFLIYFQGNSAPDKSGLPSDRFSAERTGGSVSTLTIQRTQQEDSAVYLCASSPRSNQPQHFGDGTRLSIL.

The J gene is TRBJ1-1, the V gene TRBV18; no clear D. This CDR3 contains 13 residues. CDR1 is KGHSH and CDR2 is LQKENI in the germline V gene. The ends were cut back, 6 bases at V and 1 base at J, with 9 bases in the middle. For the CDR3, the DNA is TGTGCCAGCTCCCACGACACGAACACTGAAGCTTTCTTT. Translated: CASSHDTNTEAFF.

The count of this clone is one. The chain recombines TRBV5-6 with TRBJ1-4; 7 bases align to TRBD1. This CDR3 is built from 16 residues. Per the germline V gene, CDR1 is SGHDT and CDR2 is YYEEEE. V lost 5 bases and J lost 6; bases outside the gene matches: 13. CDR3 region: CASRRQGEDRDEKLFF. As DNA, the CDR3 is TGTGCCAGCAGACGACAGGGAGAGGATCGAGATGAAAAACTGTTTTTT.

This chain uses TRBV27 with TRBJ1-5, with D possibly matching TRBD1 (5 bases). Trimming took 6 bases from V and 3 from J, leaving 21 bases between them. Germline V gene lookup returns CDR1 MNHEY and CDR2 SMNVEV (reference sequence). This CDR3 has 17 residues. CDR3 residues: CASSRDVRDLNNQPQHF. As DNA, the CDR3 is TGTGCCAGCAGCCGGGACGTGAGGGATCTTAACAATCAGCCCCAGCATTTT.

The J gene is TRBJ1-2, the V gene TRBV6-2 or TRBV6-3, with D tentatively TRBD1 (5 bases). The CDR3 sequence is 15 residues long. Germline CDR1 and CDR2: MNHEY and SVGEGT. V lost 5 bases and J 5 bases, leaving 18 bases between the germline ends. The CDR3 reads CASSRPEGAHYGYTF. The CDR3 DNA reads TGTGCCAGCAGTCGGCCGGAAGGGGCCCATTATGGCTACACCTTC.

The rearrangement uses TRBV19 and TRBJ1-2, with no clear D. The CDR3 spans 11 residues. The germline V gene encodes CDR1 LNHDA and CDR2 SQIVND (reference sequence). Deletions cut 1 base from V and 7 bases from J, with 4 bases between. CDR3 region: CASSIGGGYTF. The DNA for the CDR3 is TGTGCCAGTAGTATAGGTGGTGGCTACACCTTC.

The chain couples TRBV6-5 to TRBJ2-3; D remains unclear. V was shortened by 6 bases and J by 6 bases, with 10 bases between the two germline ends. Germline-derived CDR1 and CDR2 are MNHEY and SVGAGI. This CDR3 has 12 amino acids. CDR3 DNA: TGTGCCAGCAGCCCGCTAGGGGATACGCAGTATTTT. Translated, it gives CASSPLGDTQYF.

This clone was picked up one time. CDR3 DNA sequence: TGCGCCAGCAGCCAAGCTATGACAGGGGATGAAAAACTGTTTTTT. Its translation is CASSQAMTGDEKLFF. The V call is TRBV4-3, the J call TRBJ1-4; 8 bases line up with TRBD1. Germline lookup yields CDR1 LGHNA and CDR2 YSLEER. V trimming: 1 base; J trimming: 6 bases; junction bases outside the gene matches: 4. The CDR3 has 15 residues.

The chain is built from TRBV9 and TRBJ2-5; D uncertain. CDR1 SGDLS and CDR2 YYNGEE come from the germline V gene. This CDR3 is built from 13 residues. The V end lost 0 bases, the J end lost 2 bases, and 5 bases lay between the germline ends. The CDR3 coding sequence is TGTGCCAGCAGCGTAGCTAATCAAGAGACCCAGTACTTC. It specifies CASSVANQETQYF. The entire variable domain, with the rest obtained from reference TRBV9 and TRBJ2-5, is as follows: DSGVTQTPKHLITATGQRVTLRCSPRSGDLSVYWYQQSLDQGLQFLIQYYNGEERAKGNILERFSAQQFPDLHSELNLSSLELGDSALYFCASSVANQETQYFGPGTRLLVL.

This clone was detected once. V is TRBV11-2 and J is TRBJ2-7, with TRBD1 as a possible D gene (5 bases). The V end lost 7 bases, the J end lost 6 bases, and 25 bases lay between the germline ends. The CDR3 has 16 residues. Germline values: CDR1 SGHAT, CDR2 FQNNGV. The DNA for the CDR3 is TGTGCCAGCACCAATTATTATGGGAAGGGGTACGGCGAGCAGTACTTC. The encoded protein is CASTNYYGKGYGEQYF.